The 7 T cell receptor beta chains presented below share a single source sample, sequenced in a study of chemoradiotherapy in HPV16-positive cancers. TCRdb keeps only in-frame clones here, not all; method: immunoSEQ multiplex PCR. The repertoire holds 570 or so clones, 88% seen once, with over 6.5% in the top ten. Sequencing used tumor tissue, obtained from a patient who underwent chemoradiotherapy. All receptors come from a human donor with HPV-associated anogenital cancer.

The rearrangement joins TRBV7-3 to TRBJ2-3, with TRBD2 matching over 11 bases. The J segment lost 1 base and the V segment lost 3 bases, leaving 3 bases of the junction unmatched. CDR1 is SGHTA, CDR2 FQGTGA, per germline. This CDR3 has 16 amino acids. The CDR3 region is CASSFSGGARTDTQYF. CDR3 DNA: TGTGCCAGCAGCTTTAGCGGGGGGGCCCGCACAGATACGCAGTATTTT.

Only a few counts were recorded for this clone. The rearrangement links TRBV19 to TRBJ2-6, with a tentative D call TRBD2 (5 bases). The germline V and J ends were trimmed by 9 bases and 0 bases, with 18 bases remaining between them. Germline-derived CDR1 and CDR2 are LNHDA and SQIVND (reference sequence). The CDR3 spans 17 residues. CDR3 DNA sequence: TGTGCCAGCGCCCCAGCTCCACGGGGCTCTGGGGCCAACGTCCTGACTTTC. As protein: CASAPAPRGSGANVLTF.

The J gene is TRBJ1-2, the V gene TRBV7-8; perhaps TRBD1 as D (6 bases). The CDR3 extends over 14 amino acids. The germline gives CDR1 SGHVS, CDR2 FQNEAQ. Trimming left V 1 base short and J 4 bases short, with 10 bases between. The CDR3 sequence is CASSLEGEFYGYTF. CDR3 coding DNA: TGTGCCAGCAGCTTAGAGGGGGAATTCTATGGCTACACCTTC.

The rearrangement links TRBV18 to TRBJ1-5; the D is unclear. This CDR3 is 15 amino acids long. Germline lookup yields CDR1 KGHSH and CDR2 LQKENI. The V and J ends lost 6 bases and 7 bases respectively, with 19 bases between them. CDR3 residues: CASSSSTRAGQPQHF. The CDR3 DNA is TGTGCCAGCTCCTCCTCGACACGGGCTGGGCAGCCCCAGCATTTT.

The V gene is TRBV29-1, the J gene TRBJ1-2, with TRBD1 as a possible D gene (5 bases). V was pared by 5 bases and J by 0 bases, with 13 bases between. Per germline, CDR1 SQVTM and CDR2 ANQGSEA. The CDR3 loop spans 14 amino acids. The CDR3 DNA reads as TGCAGCGTTCCCCTGACAGACCCTAACTATGGCTACACCTTC. This translates into CSVPLTDPNYGYTF.

This chain connects TRBV5-5 to TRBJ2-1; 8 nucleotides align to TRBD2. The CDR3 contains 19 residues. The ends lost 1 base at V and 0 bases at J; junction bases unmatched: 12. In germline, CDR1 is SGHKS, CDR2 YYEKEE (reference sequence). CDR3 nucleotides: TGTGCCAGCAGCTTGAGAGGAGGGCTAGCGGGTTTCTCCTACAATGAGCAGTTCTTC. As protein: CASSLRGGLAGFSYNEQFF.

The chain links TRBV18 to TRBJ2-1; tentative D call: TRBD1 (6 bases). The CDR3 has 16 amino acids. V lost 6 bases and J lost 2, with 17 bases in between. Germline CDR1 is KGHSH and CDR2 is LQKENI. CDR3 sequence (DNA): TGTGCCAGCTCGCTCGCAGGGCAGGGGACCTACAATGAGCAGTTCTTC. The encoded protein is CASSLAGQGTYNEQFF.